One and the same sample provided the 2 T cell receptor beta chains below, sequenced in a study of OX40 agonist ivuxolimab in advanced cancers. Libraries were prepared by immunoSEQ multiplex PCR; TCRdb keeps only in-frame clonotypes and omits some of them. The repertoire holds 60,000 to 80,000 clones, with over 80% as singletons. The sequencing used CD4+ or CD8+ T cells sorted from blood, collected in a trial of the OX40 agonist ivuxolimab. The origin of the receptors is an adult with an advanced solid tumor such as melanoma, head and neck, liver or kidney cancer.

The chain has TRBV7-9 and TRBJ2-1; no firm D call. CDR1 and CDR2 (germline): SEHNR, FQNEAQ (reference sequence). V lost 2 bases to trimming and J lost 0 bases, with 17 bases between them. This CDR3 contains 18 residues. As DNA, the CDR3 is TGTGCCAGCAGCTTATCCAGTATCTTAAGGAGCTCCTACAATGAGCAGTTCTTC. This sequence encodes CASSLSSILRSSYNEQFF.

This sequence joins TRBV5-8 and TRBJ1-1; D is unresolved. The CDR3 covers 11 residues. The germline V and J ends were trimmed by 4 bases and 7 bases, with 8 bases remaining between them. In germline, CDR1 is SGHTS, CDR2 YDEGEE. CDR3 in amino acids: CASSRGGEAFF. Written as DNA, the CDR3 is TGTGCCAGCAGCCGCGGAGGTGAAGCTTTCTTT.